This T cell receptor beta chain was profiled in a study of T cell repertoires in cytomegalovirus infection. The CDR3 length is 13 residues. From germline, CDR1 is LNHDA and CDR2 SQIVND (reference sequence). Trimming took 7 bases from V and 0 from J, leaving 9 bases between them. Whole-study results and caveats: Accumulated public TCR beta family frequency recognized individuals carrying CMV together with the relevant HLA. HLA-C-restricted, CMV-specific TCR beta clonotypes were dominant ex vivo.

In TCRdb, the reads were re-called with MiXCR into one record per CDR3 protein. The table includes more than 350,000 distinct CDR3 sequences, approximately 31% detected once. This clonotype has ten or more counts. Its antigen is currently unknown. This sequence joins TRBV19 and TRBJ1-1; D is possibly TRBD1 (5 bases). The receptor's source is a human donor in good health (CMV status not recorded). Some clones in this sample may be carry-over from other donors' samples. Sequencing input: PBMCs. CDR3 loop: CASKRGLNTEAFF. For the CDR3, the DNA is TGTGCCAGTAAGAGGGGCCTGAACACTGAAGCTTTCTTT.